Following are 17 T cell receptor beta chains from one sample sequenced in a study of OX40 agonist ivuxolimab in advanced cancers. Sequencing used immunoSEQ multiplex PCR; TCRdb keeps in-frame clones, though not all of them. The sample holds about 31,000 clones, about nine tenths seen once. The sequenced sample was CD4+ or CD8+ T cells sorted from blood, obtained in a trial of the OX40 agonist ivuxolimab. The receptors shown here come from an adult with an advanced solid tumor such as melanoma, head and neck, liver or kidney cancer.

The chain's CDR3 is CASSPGGGSYNEQFF. The DNA for the CDR3 is TGCGCCAGCAGCCCGGGGGGCGGCTCCTACAATGAGCAGTTCTTC. V and J are TRBV4-1 and TRBJ2-1, with a weak D call TRBD2 (7 bases). Germline assignment: CDR1 MGHRA and CDR2 YSYEKL. Trimming left V 4 bases short and J 0 bases short, with 10 bases between. This CDR3 contains 15 residues.

This chain links TRBV5-5 with TRBJ2-7; maybe TRBD1 (6 bases). This CDR3 contains 15 residues. Germline V gives CDR1 SGHKS, CDR2 YYEKEE (reference sequence). Deletions cut 4 bases from V and 5 bases from J, with 19 bases between. CDR3 coding DNA: TGTGCCAGCAGCCCAAACAGGGATACTGGAAACGAGCAGTACTTC. It specifies CASSPNRDTGNEQYF. The full variable domain, rest sourced from reference TRBV5-5 and TRBJ2-7, is DAGVTQSPTHLIKTRGQQVTLRCSPISGHKSVSWYQQVLGQGPQFIFQYYEKEERGRGNFPDRFSARQFPNYSSELNVNALLLGDSALYLCASSPNRDTGNEQYFGPGTRLTVT.

The rearrangement links TRBV19 to TRBJ2-7, with 9 bases matching TRBD2. This CDR3 region has 14 residues. The V gene end was trimmed by 6 bases and the J gene end by 4 bases; junction bases not matched to a gene: 7. Germline V gene sequence: CDR1 LNHDA, CDR2 SQIVND (reference sequence). The CDR3 nucleotides are TGTGCCAGTAGCCCTAGCGGGACATTTTACGAGCAGTACTTC. Translation gives CASSPSGTFYEQYF.

The V gene is TRBV28, the J gene TRBJ2-1, with a possible D match to TRBD2 (5 bases). Trimming removed 10 bases from V and 5 bases from J, with 21 bases in between. Germline CDR1 is MDHEN and CDR2 is SYDVKM. The CDR3 is made up of 15 amino acids. The CDR3 sequence: CATTDSAYEDNEQFF. CDR3 DNA: TGTGCCACCACGGACTCGGCATATGAGGACAATGAGCAGTTCTTC. The whole variable domain, remainder taken from reference TRBV28 and TRBJ2-1, is DVKVTQSSRYLVKRTGEKVFLECVQDMDHENMFWYRQDPGLGLRLIYFSYDVKMKEKGDIPEGYSVSREKKERFSLILESASTNQTSMYLCATTDSAYEDNEQFFGPGTRLTVL.

This clone came up once. The genes are TRBV7-3 and TRBJ2-3; 7 nucleotides align to TRBD1. Germline V lookup: CDR1 SGHTA, CDR2 FQGTGA. The CDR3 has 15 residues. After removal of 4 bases from V and 4 bases from J, the junction contained 8 bases not matched to a gene. CDR3 bases: TGTGCCAGCAGCTCAGGATGGCAGGGGGCAGATACGCAGTATTTT. It is translated as CASSSGWQGADTQYF.

The chain uses TRBV27 and TRBJ2-7; TRBD2 agrees at 9 bases. V lost 6 bases, J lost 3 bases, and 9 bases stayed unmatched. Germline loops: CDR1 MNHEY, CDR2 SMNVEV (reference sequence). The length of the CDR3 is 15 residues. The DNA of the CDR3 is TGTGCCAGCAGCTCGACTAGCGGAATACTCTACGAGCAGTACTTC. Its protein is CASSSTSGILYEQYF.

The count of this clone is one. This chain links TRBV15 with TRBJ2-6, with a possible D match to TRBD1 (5 bases). The CDR3 is 14 amino acids. Trimming cost V 2 bases and J 3 bases, with 5 bases left between them. Germline V gene sequence: CDR1 LNHNV, CDR2 YYDKDF (reference sequence). CDR3 coding DNA: TGTGCCACCAGCAGACAGGGTGGGGCCAACGTCCTGACTTTC. Translated: CATSRQGGANVLTF.

The chain is built from TRBV11-2 and TRBJ2-1; a weak D match, TRBD2 (6 bases). Germline loops: CDR1 SGHAT, CDR2 FQNNGV. The CDR3 consists of 15 residues. The ends were cut back, 3 bases at V and 4 bases at J, with 13 bases in the middle. The CDR3 bases are TGTGCCAGCAGCTTGGGTAGCGGACCGTACAATGAGCAGTTCTTC. It yields the protein CASSLGSGPYNEQFF.

The chain uses TRBV7-9 and TRBJ2-3; tentative D call: TRBD1 (6 bases). Trimming stripped 6 bases from V and 3 bases from J, with 7 bases between. The CDR3 contains 12 residues. The germline V gene has CDR1 SEHNR and CDR2 FQNEAQ (reference sequence). CDR3 residues: CASRQGTDTQYF. In DNA, the CDR3 is TGTGCCAGCAGACAGGGTACAGATACGCAGTATTTT.

The chain employs TRBV28 and TRBJ2-6, with 8 nucleotides matching TRBD1. Germline loops: CDR1 MDHEN, CDR2 SYDVKM. V was clipped by 2 bases and J by 2 bases; unmatched bases: 5. The length of the CDR3 is 17 residues. For the CDR3, the DNA is TGTGCCAGCAGTTTACAGGGGGCAGCGACTGGGGCCAACGTCCTGACTTTC. This encodes CASSLQGAATGANVLTF.

In its sample, this clone was seen once. The genes are TRBV19 and TRBJ2-2; D uncertain. The CDR3 is 14 amino acids. Trimming left V 0 bases short and J 4 bases short, with 6 bases between. The germline V gene has CDR1 LNHDA and CDR2 SQIVND (reference sequence). The CDR3 reads CASSIDRVTGELFF. The CDR3 region has the DNA TGTGCCAGTAGTATAGATAGAGTCACCGGGGAGCTGTTTTTT.

In this sample, this clone turned up once. V and J are TRBV10-2 and TRBJ2-7, with D perhaps matching TRBD1 (5 bases). V was cut by 3 bases and J by 3 bases, with 12 bases left in between. CDR3 length equals 14 residues. Germline V CDR1 and CDR2: WSHSY, SAAADI. This chain's CDR3 is CASSDPSQGYEQYF. In DNA, the CDR3 is TGCGCCAGCAGTGACCCAAGTCAGGGCTACGAGCAGTACTTC.

The chain uses TRBV9 and TRBJ1-2; the D gene is possibly TRBD1 (5 bases). Germline V CDR1 and CDR2: SGDLS, YYNGEE. V lost 0 bases and J lost 4, with 25 bases in between. The CDR3 extends over 19 amino acids. The CDR3 sequence is CASSVDPTERETELYGYTF. The CDR3 region has the DNA TGTGCCAGCAGCGTAGATCCGACTGAGAGGGAGACAGAACTCTATGGCTACACCTTC.

This clone was detected only once. V and J are TRBV27 and TRBJ2-3; D is unclear. V shed 5 bases and J shed 2 bases, with 14 bases lying between them. The CDR3 is 15 residues long. Germline loops: CDR1 MNHEY, CDR2 SMNVEV (reference sequence). As DNA, the CDR3 is TGTGCCAGCAGTATGACTGAACCCGACACAGATACGCAGTATTTT. It yields the protein CASSMTEPDTDTQYF.

CDR3 nucleotide sequence: TGTGCCAGCAGCGTAGGAGACCAGAACTACGAGCAGTACTTC. Amino acids: CASSVGDQNYEQYF. The V call is TRBV9, the J call TRBJ2-7; D is unresolved. The CDR3 covers 14 residues. Germline lookup yields CDR1 SGDLS and CDR2 YYNGEE. Trimming left V 0 bases short and J 3 bases short, with 10 bases between.

The chain joins TRBV6-6 to TRBJ2-7; maybe TRBD1 (6 bases). The CDR3 consists of 13 residues. Germline CDR1 is MNHNY and CDR2 is SVGAGI (reference sequence). The ends were cut back, 6 bases at V and 2 bases at J, with 11 bases in the middle. The CDR3 DNA follows: TGTGCCAGCAGCCCCGGGGACACCTACGAGCAGTACTTC. Translation: CASSPGDTYEQYF.

V usage is TRBV5-5 and J usage is TRBJ1-1, with 7 bases lining up with TRBD1. The V gene's germline CDR1 is SGHKS and CDR2 YYEKEE (reference sequence). The CDR3 consists of 14 residues. V dropped 5 bases and J dropped 7; count of bases not matched to a gene: 11. In DNA form, the CDR3 reads TGTGCCAGCAGTTCAAACGGACAGGCGGGTGAAGCTTTCTTT. This encodes CASSSNGQAGEAFF.